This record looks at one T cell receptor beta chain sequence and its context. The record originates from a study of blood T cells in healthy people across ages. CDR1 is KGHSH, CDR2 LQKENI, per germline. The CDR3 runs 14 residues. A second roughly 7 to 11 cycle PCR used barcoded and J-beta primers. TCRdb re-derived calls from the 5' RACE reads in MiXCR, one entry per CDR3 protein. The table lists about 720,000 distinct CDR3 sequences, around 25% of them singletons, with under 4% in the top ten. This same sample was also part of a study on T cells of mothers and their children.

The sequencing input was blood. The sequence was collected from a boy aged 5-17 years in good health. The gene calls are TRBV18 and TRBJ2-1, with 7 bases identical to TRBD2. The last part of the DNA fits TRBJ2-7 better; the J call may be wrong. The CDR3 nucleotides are TGTGCCAGCTCACCCGGGGGTAAAGCGGGGGAGCAGTACTTC. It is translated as CASSPGGKAGEQYF.